A selection of T cell receptor beta chains follows, all from one sample in a study of low-dose radiotherapy and immunotherapy resistance in tumors. TCRdb used MiXCR to reprocess the reads, holding one entry per CDR3 protein. The sample has tens of thousands of distinct CDR3 sequences, about a fifth seen once. Sequencing used PBMCs, obtained after low-dose radiotherapy plus immunotherapy. These receptors all come from a female donor with ovarian cancer. CDR3s include the opening cysteine and the closing phenylalanine or tryptophan. D genes are given only for firm matches. Not every row has a clone size; where given, it reads once, few, many or a size class.

d_gene: TRBD2
v_gene: TRBV7-8
j_gene: TRBJ2-5
abundance: many
len: 16
CDR3nt: TGTGCCAGCAGCCCCACGGCGCTAGCGGTCCAAGAGACCCAGTACTTC
CDR3aa: CASSPTALAVQETQYF

d_gene: TRBD1
v_gene: TRBV2
j_gene: TRBJ1-2
abundance: many
len: 13
CDR3nt: TGTGCCAGCAATTACAGGGGGCGGGATGGCTACACCTTC
CDR3aa: CASNYRGRDGYTF

d_gene: .
v_gene: TRBV20-1
j_gene: TRBJ2-3
abundance: many
len: 12
CDR3nt: TGCAGTGCTATCGGACTCACAGATACGCAGTATTTT
CDR3aa: CSAIGLTDTQYF

d_gene: TRBD2
v_gene: TRBV10-1
j_gene: TRBJ2-1
abundance: .
len: 14
CDR3nt: TGCGCCAGCAGTGCGGGACTAGGCAACAATGAGCAGTTCTTC
CDR3aa: CASSAGLGNNEQFF

d_gene: TRBD1
v_gene: TRBV2
j_gene: TRBJ2-7
abundance: many
len: 13
CDR3nt: TGTGCCAGCAGTCGCGAGACCGGGACAGGCGGGTACTTC
CDR3aa: CASSRETGTGGYF

d_gene: .
v_gene: TRBV18
j_gene: TRBJ2-3
abundance: .
len: 14
CDR3nt: TGTGCCAGCTCACCACAGCGGCTGGCCGATACGCAGTATTTT
CDR3aa: CASSPQRLADTQYF

d_gene: TRBD1
v_gene: TRBV12-3/TRBV12-4
j_gene: TRBJ2-3
abundance: many
len: 12
CDR3nt: TGTGCCAGCACCCCCTCGGCAGGGGGGCAGTATTTT
CDR3aa: CASTPSAGGQYF

d_gene: .
v_gene: TRBV6-2/TRBV6-3
j_gene: TRBJ2-6
abundance: .
len: 19
CDR3nt: TGTGCCAGCAGTTACTTGCCGGGACGGAGGTCCTCTGGGGCCAACGTCCTGACTTTC
CDR3aa: CASSYLPGRRSSGANVLTF

d_gene: TRBD1
v_gene: TRBV30
j_gene: TRBJ1-1
abundance: .
len: 12
CDR3nt: TGTGCCAGATTGGGGACAGACGCTGAAGCTTTCTTT
CDR3aa: CARLGTDAEAFF

d_gene: .
v_gene: TRBV30
j_gene: TRBJ1-2
abundance: .
len: 12
CDR3nt: TGTGCCTGGGCACAGGTGAACTATGGCTACACCTTC
CDR3aa: CAWAQVNYGYTF